The clone carrying this TCR beta chain was seen a few times. This CDR3 has 13 residues. In germline, CDR1 is SGHTA, CDR2 FQGTGA. Trimming stripped 4 bases from V and 2 bases from J, with 8 bases between. The data belong to a study of early T cells in non-severe SARS-CoV-2 infection. TCRdb fed the 5' RACE reads into MiXCR, producing one record per CDR3 protein. Of 80,000 or so distinct CDR3 sequences listed, more than 12% are singletons. The source of this sequence is an adult who was a healthcare worker with PCR-confirmed SARS-CoV-2 infection or an uninfected control (not recorded which). The J gene is TRBJ1-1, the V gene TRBV7-3; a possible D gene is TRBD1 (6 bases). The sequenced sample was whole blood. The CDR3 is CASSSTGNTEAFF. CDR3 bases: TGTGCCAGCAGCTCGACAGGAAACACTGAAGCTTTCTTT.